A selection of T cell receptor beta chains follows, all from one sample in a study of T-cell memory formation after mild COVID-19. TCRdb reanalysed the 5' RACE reads using MiXCR and keeps one entry per CDR3 protein. Here the sample spans about 320,000 distinct CDR3 sequences, 14% being singletons. What was sequenced was PBMCs or a T cell subset sorted from them (not recorded which). Receptors originate from a man aged 18 to 30 who had mild COVID-19 (a few samples of this study predate the infection). Cell type and time point are not known. Both conserved end residues are part of each CDR3. Each record gives: D gene, J gene, V gene, clone size, CDR3 protein, CDR3 DNA. The D gene is left open where the match is weak. For some rows the clone size is stated as once, few or many, or as a class when expanded; others skip it.

d_gene: NA; j_gene: TRBJ2-2; v_gene: TRBV5-1; abundance: NA; CDR3aa: CASSLGNMNTGELFF; CDR3nt: TGCGCCAGCAGCTTGGGTAATATGAACACCGGGGAGCTGTTTTTT
d_gene: NA; j_gene: TRBJ2-2; v_gene: TRBV5-1; abundance: NA; CDR3aa: CASSLSGYTNTGELFF; CDR3nt: TGCGCCAGCAGCTTGTCCGGGTACACGAACACCGGGGAGCTGTTTTTT
d_gene: TRBD1; j_gene: TRBJ2-7; v_gene: TRBV7-2; abundance: NA; CDR3aa: CASNRGQTYEQYF; CDR3nt: TGTGCCAGCAACCGGGGACAGACCTACGAGCAGTACTTC
d_gene: TRBD2; j_gene: TRBJ2-5; v_gene: TRBV5-1; abundance: NA; CDR3aa: CASSPKTSGETQYF; CDR3nt: TGCGCCAGCAGCCCTAAGACTAGCGGAGAGACCCAGTACTTC
d_gene: NA; j_gene: TRBJ1-2; v_gene: TRBV29-1; abundance: NA; CDR3aa: CSVMKALNYGYTF; CDR3nt: TGCAGCGTTATGAAGGCCCTTAACTATGGCTACACCTTC
d_gene: NA; j_gene: TRBJ2-2; v_gene: TRBV9; abundance: few; CDR3aa: CASSVDGNTGELFF; CDR3nt: TGTGCCAGCAGCGTAGACGGTAACACCGGGGAGCTGTTTTTT
d_gene: TRBD1; j_gene: TRBJ1-1; v_gene: TRBV6-2/TRBV6-3; abundance: NA; CDR3aa: CASSYPQGAEAFF; CDR3nt: TGTGCCAGCAGTTACCCTCAGGGGGCTGAAGCTTTCTTT
d_gene: NA; j_gene: TRBJ1-2; v_gene: TRBV12-3/TRBV12-4; abundance: few; CDR3aa: CASSDRGATYYGYTF; CDR3nt: TGTGCCAGCAGTGACCGGGGAGCAACCTACTATGGCTACACCTTC
d_gene: NA; j_gene: TRBJ2-5; v_gene: TRBV5-4; abundance: many; CDR3aa: CASSYRGAETQYF; CDR3nt: TGTGCCAGCAGCTATAGGGGGGCGGAGACCCAGTACTTC
d_gene: NA; j_gene: TRBJ2-1; v_gene: TRBV11-1; abundance: few; CDR3aa: CASSPVGEQFF; CDR3nt: TGTGCCAGCAGCCCCGTTGGAGAGCAGTTCTTC
d_gene: NA; j_gene: TRBJ1-2; v_gene: TRBV4-1; abundance: few; CDR3aa: CASSRLQRVDGYTF; CDR3nt: TGCGCCAGCAGCCGATTACAACGGGTTGATGGCTACACCTTC
d_gene: NA; j_gene: TRBJ2-7; v_gene: TRBV15; abundance: once; CDR3aa: CATSRTGSTYEQYF; CDR3nt: TGTGCCACCAGCAGGACAGGCAGTACCTACGAGCAGTACTTC
d_gene: NA; j_gene: TRBJ2-1; v_gene: TRBV12-3/TRBV12-4; abundance: many; CDR3aa: CASSLGQAGPIEQFF; CDR3nt: TGTGCCAGCAGTTTAGGACAGGCTGGGCCAATTGAGCAGTTCTTC
d_gene: NA; j_gene: TRBJ2-1; v_gene: TRBV5-6; abundance: many; CDR3aa: CASSFGAPNEQFF; CDR3nt: TGTGCCAGCAGCTTCGGGGCTCCCAATGAGCAGTTCTTC
d_gene: NA; j_gene: TRBJ1-2; v_gene: TRBV3-1; abundance: few; CDR3aa: CASSQDAGDYGYTF; CDR3nt: TGTGCCAGCAGCCAAGACGCAGGGGACTATGGCTACACCTTC
d_gene: NA; j_gene: TRBJ2-4; v_gene: TRBV11-2; abundance: few; CDR3aa: CASSLGGRDADIQYF; CDR3nt: TGTGCCAGCAGCTTAGGAGGGCGGGACGCGGACATTCAGTACTTC
d_gene: TRBD1; j_gene: TRBJ1-5; v_gene: TRBV2; abundance: few; CDR3aa: CARGQDRGQPQHF; CDR3nt: TGTGCCAGGGGGCAGGACAGGGGTCAGCCCCAGCATTTT
d_gene: NA; j_gene: TRBJ1-6; v_gene: TRBV11-1; abundance: few; CDR3aa: CASSLFGADSPLHF; CDR3nt: TGTGCCAGCAGCTTATTCGGGGCTGATTCACCCCTCCACTTT
d_gene: TRBD2; j_gene: TRBJ2-7; v_gene: TRBV5-6; abundance: NA; CDR3aa: CASSRIGGDEQYF; CDR3nt: TGTGCCAGCAGCCGGATCGGGGGGGACGAGCAGTACTTC